This T cell receptor (beta chain) was documented in a study of breast tumors, draining lymph nodes, adjacent tissues (dated by TCRdb to 2016 to 2018). With regard to the full study: TCR beta repertoires were compared across tumor, adjacent nontumor tissue and axillary lymph nodes obtained from breast cancer patients. The study aimed to assess the relationships and possible T-cell exchange between tumor, surrounding tissue and draining lymph node repertoires in human breast cancer.

What the work shows at the level of the full study, not this receptor alone: In luminal-like breast cancer, tumor and nontumor tissue repertoires resembled each other significantly more than in basal-like breast cancer. The data were considered consistent with most tumor T cells being derived from the lymph node and subsequently expanding within tumor tissue. Tumors showed preferential V and J gene usage, and their T-cell repertoire diversity fell below that of lymph nodes yet above that of nontumor tissue. The study presented the conclusion that tumor T cells originate in lymph nodes as consistent with a hypothesis, not as something directly demonstrated.

A distance of 15 bases separates the germline ends of V and J, which lose 5 bases and 5 bases respectively. The germline V gene yields MNHEY for CDR1 and SVGAGI for CDR2. The CDR3 spans 14 residues, from the cysteine through the phenylalanine. The kept DNA is CDR3 alone, 42 bases in frame from the first base. The lymph node samples were taken from the axillary draining lymph nodes of breast cancer patients. Details on this clonotype: This receptor's antigen is unknown. Base quality data are lacking; no much larger clone is found one base away.

The sample was run on an Illumina HiSeq 2000. TCR beta chain libraries were generated through multiplex PCR amplification. The amplified TCR beta chain products were analyzed by high-throughput sequencing. The raw public data were reprocessed by TCRdb itself: fastp quality trimming at Q25, MiXCR clonotype calling, in-frame beta chains only. Duplicate CDR3 protein sequences are folded into a single record with the most common DNA and genes. This sample comprises about 230,000 distinct CDR3 sequences, about 32% of them detected only once. The ten largest make up roughly 1.5% of the sample. This TCR came from a female donor with breast cancer. Some clones in this sample may be carry-over from other donors' samples. The sample was axillary lymph node tissue. Recombination connected TRBV6-5 to TRBJ1-1, and the D gene may be TRBD1, 5 bases matching. The DNA reads TGTGCCAGCAGTCAGCCTTCCAGGGTGACTGAAGCTTTCTTT. This translates into CASSQPSRVTEAFF.